The table lists the clone carrying this T cell receptor beta chain with a few counts. Antigen specificity is unknown. Trimming cost V 5 bases and J 10 bases, with 21 bases left between them. The CDR3 runs to 15 residues. Germline assignment: CDR1 MDHEN and CDR2 SYDVKM. This sample was included in a study of CD8 T cells in ankylosing spondylitis. Study observations and caveats: Seven or eight highly homologous variants made up a TCR beta motif, and this motif appeared characteristic of ankylosing spondylitis blood. Disease-linked clones proved CD8+ and comparatively uncommon in peripheral blood.

TCRdb recomputed calls from the 5' RACE reads with MiXCR, one row per CDR3 protein. This sample has 300,000 to 350,000 distinct CDR3 sequences, with under 25% found just once. The chain employs TRBV28 and TRBJ2-1, with a weak D call TRBD2 (7 bases). The sample taken for sequencing was blood, either unsorted or a sorted T cell fraction (not recorded which). The receptor's source is a female donor with ankylosing spondylitis or in good health (not recorded which). This CDR3 is CASSPRGLADWEQFF. The CDR3 DNA is TGTGCCAGCAGTCCCCGGGGGCTAGCGGACTGGGAGCAGTTCTTC.